The 5 T cell receptor beta chains listed next were all sequenced from one sample in a study of post-analysis software for immune sequencing data. Study-wide results and caveats: A handful of TRBV segments, including TRBV5-6, TRBV5-1 and TRBV20-1, were more frequent in patients than controls.

Libraries were made from TCR beta cDNA, and they carried unique molecular identifiers. TCRdb reprocessed the PCR reads via MiXCR and lists one record per CDR3 protein. Of roughly 700,000 distinct CDR3 sequences listed, just under 30% are singletons. Their specific antigens are unknown. The sample taken for sequencing was blood. These receptors were obtained from a girl aged 5 to 17 with multiple sclerosis.

The V gene is TRBV20-1, the J gene TRBJ1-1; TRBD1 aligns across 11 bases. The V gene's germline CDR1 is DFQATT and CDR2 SNEGSKA (reference sequence). There are 15 residues in the CDR3. The V and J ends lost 5 bases and 5 bases, in that order; junction bases with no gene match: 10. CDR3 nucleotide sequence: TGCAGTGCTCGGGACCGGGACAGGGGGTTAACTGAAGCTTTCTTT. This sequence encodes CSARDRDRGLTEAFF.

The chain combines TRBV29-1 with TRBJ2-3; D unclear. The CDR3 is 14 residues long. Trimming shortened V by 7 bases and J by 0 bases, and 14 bases separated the two germline ends. CDR1 and CDR2 from the germline V gene are SQVTM and ANQGSEA. The CDR3 loop is CSGALGSSTDTQYF. DNA for the CDR3: TGCAGCGGAGCCTTAGGTAGCAGCACAGATACGCAGTATTTT.

This clonotype was recorded only once. The chain recombines TRBV29-1 with TRBJ2-7, with 9 bases matching TRBD1. The tail of the sequence fits TRBJ2-5 better, so the J call may be wrong. Germline CDR1 and CDR2: SQVTM and ANQGSEA. The CDR3 contains 13 residues. This chain's CDR3 is CSVELGQGATQYF. CDR3 nucleotides: TGCAGCGTTGAGCTGGGACAGGGAGCGACCCAGTACTTC.

The chain is built from TRBV10-3 and TRBJ1-1; TRBD1 matches 7 bases. Germline CDR1 reads ENHRY; CDR2 reads SYGVKD. The CDR3 spans 17 residues. J lost 5 bases, V lost 2 bases, and 14 bases had no gene match. CDR3 DNA sequence: TGTGCCATCAGTGAGCCCACTTGGGACAGCCGGGGGACTGAAGCTTTCTTT. It is translated as CAISEPTWDSRGTEAFF.

The chain links TRBV29-1 to TRBJ1-1, with TRBD1 identical over 7 bases. The CDR3 contains 14 residues. V trimming: 5 bases; J trimming: 0 bases; junction bases outside the gene matches: 6. The germline V gene has CDR1 SQVTM and CDR2 ANQGSEA. In DNA, the CDR3 is TGCAGCGTTTCTCAGGGACAGATGAACACTGAAGCTTTCTTT. It translates to CSVSQGQMNTEAFF.